The 9 T cell receptor beta chains given below trace back to one sample, sequenced in a study of CD8+ T cells in alopecia areata. Following extraction, RNA underwent reverse transcription to cDNA, which served as the sequencing template. Measured with immunoSEQ multiplex PCR; TCRdb has only the in-frame clones, and not every one. This table holds some 150,000 clones, approximately 90% found once. Indicated treatment: oral pan-JAK inhibitor, 5-10 mg twice daily. This specimen consisted of CD8+ T cells sorted from blood, obtained at week 4, from a patient treated with tofacitinib. These receptors originate from a human donor with alopecia areata.

This chain uses TRBV4-1 with TRBJ1-2, with D uncertain. This CDR3 has 15 residues. Trimming left V 1 base short and J 7 bases short, with 16 bases between. The germline V gene has CDR1 MGHRA and CDR2 YSYEKL. The CDR3 DNA reads as TGCGCCAGCAGCCAAGGGACGCCAACTCAGGCTGGCTACACCTTC. Encoded protein: CASSQGTPTQAGYTF.

V is TRBV9 and J is TRBJ1-5; a weak D match, TRBD1 (5 bases). Germline V gene lookup returns CDR1 SGDLS and CDR2 YYNGEE. The CDR3 spans 14 residues. V lost 4 bases, J lost 5 bases, and 13 bases lay in between. The chain's CDR3 is CASSPDGAHQPQHF. The CDR3 bases are TGTGCCAGCAGCCCGGACGGGGCACATCAGCCCCAGCATTTT.

The chain couples TRBV27 to TRBJ2-7, with D uncertain. V lost 8 bases to trimming and J lost 3 bases, with 5 bases between them. Germline lookup yields CDR1 MNHEY and CDR2 SMNVEV (reference sequence). This CDR3 region has 10 residues. For the CDR3, the DNA is TGTGCCAGCGGCCTCTACGAGCAGTACTTC. Protein sequence: CASGLYEQYF.

The chain links TRBV6-1 to TRBJ2-7; 7 nucleotides line up with TRBD1. Germline CDR1 is MNHNS and CDR2 is SASEGT. Germline trimming cut 6 bases from V and 3 bases from J; bases unmatched to any gene: 2. The CDR3 loop spans 12 amino acids. The CDR3 DNA sequence: TGTGCCAGCAGATCAGGGGGCTACGAGCAGTACTTC. The encoded protein is CASRSGGYEQYF.

This chain connects TRBV28 to TRBJ1-2; D ambiguous. V was shortened by 2 bases and J by 4 bases, with 11 bases between the two germline ends. The CDR3 extends over 14 amino acids. Germline loops: CDR1 MDHEN, CDR2 SYDVKM. The CDR3 nucleotides are TGTGCCAGCAGTTTAAAGAGTCTGCCCTATGGCTACACCTTC. Translating gives CASSLKSLPYGYTF.

This clone was observed once. This chain links TRBV4-1 with TRBJ2-5, with TRBD2 as a possible D gene (5 bases). Trimming removed 4 bases at V and 0 bases at J, with 9 bases between. The germline CDR1 and CDR2 sequences are MGHRA and YSYEKL. This CDR3 is built from 14 residues. Written as DNA, the CDR3 is TGCGCCAGCAGCCGTCACGGGGACCAAGAGACCCAGTACTTC. Its translation: CASSRHGDQETQYF.

The chain joins TRBV29-1 to TRBJ2-7, with 8 bases that match TRBD1. Trimming at V came to 2 bases and at J to 0 bases, leaving 9 bases not matched to a gene. This CDR3 has 16 amino acids. Germline CDR1 and CDR2: SQVTM and ANQGSEA. The CDR3 protein is CSVEYSGTGDSYEQYF. The CDR3 coding sequence is TGCAGCGTTGAATATTCAGGGACAGGAGACTCCTACGAGCAGTACTTC.

The chain combines TRBV28 with TRBJ2-4; D possibly corresponds to TRBD1 (5 bases). Germline V gene data show CDR1 as MDHEN and CDR2 as SYDVKM. V lost 11 bases, J lost 9 bases, and 20 bases lay in between. The CDR3 runs 13 residues. CDR3 coding DNA: TGTGCCTCGAAGGGCAGGGTTAACATCATTCAGTACTTC. It encodes CASKGRVNIIQYF.

V usage is TRBV5-1 and J usage is TRBJ2-3, with D perhaps TRBD1 or TRBD2 (5 bases each). The V and J ends lost 3 bases and 4 bases respectively, with 12 bases between them. The CDR3 loop spans 14 amino acids. The germline V gene has CDR1 SGHRS and CDR2 YFSETQ. CDR3 in amino acids: CASSSALGADTQYF. CDR3 coding DNA: TGCGCCAGCAGCTCGGCACTGGGGGCAGATACGCAGTATTTT.